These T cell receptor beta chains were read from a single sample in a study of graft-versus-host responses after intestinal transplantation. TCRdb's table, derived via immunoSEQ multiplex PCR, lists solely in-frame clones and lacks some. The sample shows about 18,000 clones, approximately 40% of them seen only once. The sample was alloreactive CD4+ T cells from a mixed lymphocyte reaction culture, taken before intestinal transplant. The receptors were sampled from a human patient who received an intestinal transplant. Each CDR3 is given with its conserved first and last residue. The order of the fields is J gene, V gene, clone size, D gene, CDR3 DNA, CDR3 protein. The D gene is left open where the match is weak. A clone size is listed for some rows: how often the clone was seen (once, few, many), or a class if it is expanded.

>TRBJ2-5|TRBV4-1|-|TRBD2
TGCGCCAGCAGCCACTCATTAGCGGGGGGGCGAGAGACCCAGTACTTC
CASSHSLAGGRETQYF
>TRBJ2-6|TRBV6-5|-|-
TGTGCCAGCAGTTACGGGGGGTACTCTGGGGCCAACGTCCTGACTTTC
CASSYGGYSGANVLTF
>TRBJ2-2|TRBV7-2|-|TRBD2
TGTGCCAGCAGCATAGACGGACTAGCCACCGGGGAGCTGTTTTTT
CASSIDGLATGELFF
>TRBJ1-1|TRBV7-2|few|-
TGTGCCAGCAGCTTCAATCCGAGGGGCACTGAAGCTTTCTTT
CASSFNPRGTEAFF
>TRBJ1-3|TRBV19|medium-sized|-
TGTGCCAGTAGTCCCCAGACAGGCCTCCCATCTGGAAACACCATATATTTT
CASSPQTGLPSGNTIYF
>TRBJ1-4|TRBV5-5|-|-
TGTGCCAGCAGTTTCCGGGCCCATAATGAAAAACTGTTTTTT
CASSFRAHNEKLFF
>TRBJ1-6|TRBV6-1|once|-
TGTGCCAGCAGTCCCCGGGGGGGTTTTTCACCCCTCCACTTT
CASSPRGGFSPLHF
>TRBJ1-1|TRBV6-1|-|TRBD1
TGTGCCAGCAGTATCCGCGGACAGGACACTGAAGCTTTCTTT
CASSIRGQDTEAFF
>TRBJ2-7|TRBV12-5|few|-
TGTGCTAGTGCTTTAGGGCCCGACTACGAGCAGTACTTC
CASALGPDYEQYF
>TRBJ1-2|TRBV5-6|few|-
TGTGCCAGCAGCTTGGGCAACTATGGCTACACCTTC
CASSLGNYGYTF
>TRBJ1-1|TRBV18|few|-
TGTGCCAGCTCACCTGAACAGGGTTTTATCACTGAAGCTTTCTTT
CASSPEQGFITEAFF
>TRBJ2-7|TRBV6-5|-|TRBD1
TGTGCCAGCAGTTACTCAACAGGGGGCTACGAGCAGTACTTC
CASSYSTGGYEQYF
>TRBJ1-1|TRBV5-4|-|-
TGTGCCAGCAGCTTGGCCTTCGGAGTTATGGGTACTGAAGCTTTCTTT
CASSLAFGVMGTEAFF
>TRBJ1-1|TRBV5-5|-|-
TGTGCCAGCAGGTCCCAAAGAAACACTGAAGCTTTCTTT
CASRSQRNTEAFF
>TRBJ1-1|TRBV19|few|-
TGTGCCAGTAGTATACAACAGACCCTGAACACTGAAGCTTTCTTT
CASSIQQTLNTEAFF
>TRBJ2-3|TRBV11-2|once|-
TGTGCCAGCAGCTTCCGTAGCACAGATACGCAGTATTTT
CASSFRSTDTQYF
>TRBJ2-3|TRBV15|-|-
TGTGCCACCAGCAGAGATGGTGGAAGGGCAGATACGCAGTATTTT
CATSRDGGRADTQYF
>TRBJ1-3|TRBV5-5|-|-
TGTGCCAGCAGCCCCCGGGTCAACTCTGGAAACACCATATATTTT
CASSPRVNSGNTIYF
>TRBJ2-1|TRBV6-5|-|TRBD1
TGTGCCAGCCGGATCAGACAGGGGTGGGTCGGTGAGCAGTTCTTC
CASRIRQGWVGEQFF
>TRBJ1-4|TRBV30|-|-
TGTGCCTGGAGTGTTTTAGGGGAAAAACTGTTTTTT
CAWSVLGEKLFF
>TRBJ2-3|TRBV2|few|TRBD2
TGTGCCAGCAGTGGGACTAGCGGGTTCACAGATACGCAGTATTTT
CASSGTSGFTDTQYF
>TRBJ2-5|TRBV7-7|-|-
TGTGCCAGCAGCCCATACGTGGGCGGGCAAGAGACCCAGTACTTC
CASSPYVGGQETQYF
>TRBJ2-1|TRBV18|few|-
TGTGCCAGCTCACCTACTAGGTTACATGAGCAGTTCTTC
CASSPTRLHEQFF
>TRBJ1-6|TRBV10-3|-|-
TGTGCCACACAAACCCAGAGCTCCTATAATTCACCCCTCCACTTT
CATQTQSSYNSPLHF
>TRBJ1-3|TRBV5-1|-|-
TGCGCCAGCAGCTTCGGCCTGCGTCAGGCTGGAAACACCATATATTTT
CASSFGLRQAGNTIYF
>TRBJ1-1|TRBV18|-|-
TGTGCCAGCTCACCCGCCGAGGACGGCCTCACTGAAGCTTTCTTT
CASSPAEDGLTEAFF
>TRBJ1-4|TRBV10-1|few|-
TGCGCCAGCAGTGAGTCGAAAGGGAGGGGCCAGGAAAAACTGTTTTTT
CASSESKGRGQEKLFF
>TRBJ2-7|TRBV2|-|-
TGTGCCAGCAGGACAGTCCTGGATGAGCAGTACTTC
CASRTVLDEQYF
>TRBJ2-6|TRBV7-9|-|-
TGTGCCAGCAGCCAGGGGTGGGGCCCCCTCTGGGCCAACGTCCTGACTTTC
CASSQGWGPLWANVLTF
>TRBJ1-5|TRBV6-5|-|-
TGTGCCAGCAGTTACGTTAGGGCTAGCAATCAGCCCCAGCATTTT
CASSYVRASNQPQHF
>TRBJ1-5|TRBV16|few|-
TGTGCCAGCAGCCAAGGACGGGGTAATCAGCCCCAGCATTTT
CASSQGRGNQPQHF
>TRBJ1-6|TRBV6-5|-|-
TGTGCCAGCAGTTATGGCCAGGTCACCTCACCCCTCCACTTT
CASSYGQVTSPLHF
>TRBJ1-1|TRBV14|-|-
TGTGCCAGCAGCCAAGGCACTGAAGCTTTCTTT
CASSQGTEAFF
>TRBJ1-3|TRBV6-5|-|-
TGTGCCAGCACTGATAATGGAAACACCATATATTTT
CASTDNGNTIYF
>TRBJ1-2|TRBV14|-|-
TGTGCCAGCAGCCACAGGGGACGTGGCTACACCTTC
CASSHRGRGYTF
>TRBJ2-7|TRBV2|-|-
TGTGCCAGCAGTGCGGGACTCCCCTACTACGAGCAGTACTTC
CASSAGLPYYEQYF
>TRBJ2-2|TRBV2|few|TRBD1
TGTGCCAGCAGGGGACAGGGGGCCGGGGAGCTGTTTTTT
CASRGQGAGELFF
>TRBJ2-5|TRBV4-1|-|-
TGCGCCAGCAGCCCCTCTTTGGGACGCCCTCAAGAGACCCAGTACTTC
CASSPSLGRPQETQYF
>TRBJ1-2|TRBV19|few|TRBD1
TGTGCCAGTAGCCCACAAGGACAGGGGTATGGCTACACCTTC
CASSPQGQGYGYTF
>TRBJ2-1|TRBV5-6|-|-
TGTGCCAGCAGCTCTCCAAGGGGTAGCGAGCAGTTCTTC
CASSSPRGSEQFF
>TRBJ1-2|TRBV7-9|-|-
TGTGCCAGCAGCTTAAACCTCAGCCCTAACTATGGCTACACCTTC
CASSLNLSPNYGYTF
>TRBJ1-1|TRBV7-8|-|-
TGTGCCAGCAGCTTAGTCAGGGCGGACACTGAAGCTTTCTTT
CASSLVRADTEAFF
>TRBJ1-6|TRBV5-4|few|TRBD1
TGTGCCAGCAGCTCAAACAGGGGCTCCTATAATTCACCCCTCCACTTT
CASSSNRGSYNSPLHF
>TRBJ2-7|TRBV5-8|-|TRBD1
TGTGCCAGCAGCTCAGCCAAGGACAGGGGGAGGCCAGACGAGCAGTACTTC
CASSSAKDRGRPDEQYF
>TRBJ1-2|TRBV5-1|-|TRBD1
TGCGCCAGCAGCTTCACAGGGGCGGAGGGCTACACCTTC
CASSFTGAEGYTF
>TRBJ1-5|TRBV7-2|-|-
TGTGCCAGCAGCTCCCTTCCAAATAGCAATCAGCCCCAGCATTTT
CASSSLPNSNQPQHF
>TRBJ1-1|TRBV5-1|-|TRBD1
TGCGCCAGCAGACCTCCCGGGACAGGGAACACTGAAGCTTTCTTT
CASRPPGTGNTEAFF
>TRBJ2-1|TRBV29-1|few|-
TGCAGCGTTGAAGGGAGGGGGAGATACAATGAGCAGTTCTTC
CSVEGRGRYNEQFF
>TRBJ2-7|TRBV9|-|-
TGTGCCAGCAGCGTAGTGGTACCCACTATGTCGACAATTCCCTACGAGCAGTACTTC
CASSVVVPTMSTIPYEQYF
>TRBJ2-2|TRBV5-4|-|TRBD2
TGTGCCAGCAGCCGGGGGAGCGGGGGGGTTTACGGGGAGCTGTTTTTT
CASSRGSGGVYGELFF
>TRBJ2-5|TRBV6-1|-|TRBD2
TGTGCCAGCAGTGAAAGTTTTTTTGGCGGGGGGTTTCAAGAGACCCAGTACTTC
CASSESFFGGGFQETQYF
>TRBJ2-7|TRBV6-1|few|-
TGTGCCAGCAGTGCTTTGACAGCAGCCTACGAGCAGTACTTC
CASSALTAAYEQYF